The 21 T cell receptor beta chains listed next were all sequenced from one sample in a study of blood T cells in healthy people across ages. Combining a sample-barcoded 5' primer with a J-beta primer mix, a second PCR ran for roughly 7 to 11 cycles. From the 5' RACE reads, TCRdb called clonotypes with MiXCR, one entry per CDR3 protein. The sample consists of 1.5 million to 2 million distinct CDR3 sequences, roughly 30% of them appearing once. The sequenced material came from blood. The receptors stem from a woman between 25 and 40 years old in good health.

The chain joins TRBV19 to TRBJ2-2, with 8 bases aligning to TRBD1. This CDR3 has 16 residues. J gave up 2 bases and V 4 bases, and 6 bases lay outside the gene matches. The germline V gene encodes CDR1 LNHDA and CDR2 SQIVND (reference sequence). The CDR3 bases are TGTGCCAGTAGTACTTCAGGGGGCGGTAACACCGGGGAGCTGTTTTTT. Translating gives CASSTSGGGNTGELFF. Full variable domain (outside the CDR3, taken from reference TRBV19 and TRBJ2-2): DGGITQSPKYLFRKEGQNVTLSCEQNLNHDAMYWYRQDPGQGLRLIYYSQIVNDFQKGDIAEGYSVSREKKESFPLTVTSAQKNPTAFYLCASSTSGGGNTGELFFGEGSRLTVL.

This clonotype was seen ten or more times. This sequence joins TRBV29-1 and TRBJ2-7, with D possibly matching TRBD1 (6 bases). The CDR3 contains 15 residues. From germline, CDR1 is SQVTM and CDR2 ANQGSEA. Trimming removed 0 bases at V and 4 bases at J, with 16 bases between. CDR3 region: CSVEEPGQIKYEQYF. The CDR3 DNA sequence: TGCAGCGTTGAAGAACCGGGACAAATTAAGTACGAGCAGTACTTC.

In this sample, this clonotype turned up a few times. The V and J genes are TRBV6-5 and TRBJ2-4, with TRBD2 identical over 7 bases. Germline trimming cut 4 bases from V and 13 bases from J; bases unmatched to any gene: 16. The CDR3 runs 15 residues. Per the germline V gene, CDR1 is MNHEY and CDR2 is SVGAGI. The CDR3 region is CASSSPGRVSKKQYF. The CDR3 nucleotides read TGTGCCAGCAGTTCCCCAGGGAGGGTATCGAAGAAGCAGTACTTC.

A few counts support this clonotype. This chain links TRBV5-1 with TRBJ1-1; no reliable D call. The CDR3 has 14 amino acids. Germline V lookup: CDR1 SGHRS, CDR2 YFSETQ. The V end was cut by 1 base, the J end by 3 bases, with 10 bases between. This CDR3 reads CASSLINGDTEAFF. The CDR3 DNA reads TGCGCCAGCAGCTTGATCAACGGGGACACTGAAGCTTTCTTT. Complete variable domain (other parts from reference TRBV5-1 and TRBJ1-1): KAGVTQTPRYLIKTRGQQVTLSCSPISGHRSVSWYQQTPGQGLQFLFEYFSETQRNKGNFPGRFSGRQFSNSRSEMNVSTLELGDSALYLCASSLINGDTEAFFGQGTRLTVV.

This chain uses TRBV29-1 with TRBJ2-2; 10 bases line up with TRBD2. Germline V lookup: CDR1 SQVTM, CDR2 ANQGSEA. This CDR3 has 15 amino acids. The J segment lost 3 bases and the V segment lost 3 bases, leaving 4 bases of the junction unmatched. The CDR3 bases are TGCAGCGTTGAGAGCGGGAGGGCCGACACCGGGGAGCTGTTTTTT. Its protein product is CSVESGRADTGELFF.

The chain joins TRBV5-6 to TRBJ1-2; D may be TRBD1 (6 bases). Trimming shortened V by 0 bases and J by 1 base, and 10 bases separated the two germline ends. This CDR3 has 15 residues. Germline CDR1 reads SGHDT; CDR2 reads YYEEEE. The CDR3 DNA follows: TGTGCCAGCAGCTTGGACAGGGATTATAACTATGGCTACACCTTC. It specifies CASSLDRDYNYGYTF.

Points on this clonotype: A much larger clone lies one base from this, so it may be a read error. V and J are TRBV7-9 and TRBJ2-5; 7 bases align to TRBD1. Germline-derived CDR1 and CDR2 are SEHNR and FQNEAQ (reference sequence). The CDR3 spans 15 residues. The CDR3 reads CVSSANRGGQETQYF. The CDR3 DNA reads TGTGTCAGCAGCGCCAACAGGGGTGGGCAAGAGACCCAGTACTTC.

On this clonotype: The junction shows a germline mismatch at one end, possibly a read error. CDR3 DNA sequence: TGTGCCAGCAGGCGAGAGACAGGGCATGTGTACGAACAGTACTTC. It specifies CASRRETGHVYEQYF. The J gene is TRBJ2-7, the V gene TRBV11-2, with 7 positions matching TRBD1. Germline V gene sequence: CDR1 SGHAT, CDR2 FQNNGV. There are 15 residues in the CDR3.

This clonotype has a handful of counts. The chain has TRBV29-1 and TRBJ1-1; 10 nucleotides agree with TRBD1. Germline V gene data show CDR1 as SQVTM and CDR2 as ANQGSEA. V lost 4 bases, J lost 1 base, and 9 bases stayed unmatched. The CDR3 is 16 residues long. The CDR3 DNA follows: TGCAGCGTTGGATTCGGGACAGGGGTAACGAACACTGAAGCTTTCTTT. This translates into CSVGFGTGVTNTEAFF.

The sample holds many counts of this clonotype. The CDR3 sequence is CASSQDRSTGSYF. The DNA for the CDR3 is TGCGCCAGCAGCCAAGATAGGTCGACAGGGTCGTACTTC. This sequence joins TRBV4-3 and TRBJ2-5, with 7 bases fitting TRBD1. The CDR3 loop spans 13 amino acids. With V trimmed by 0 bases and J by 13 bases, 8 bases remained unmatched. Per the germline V gene, CDR1 is LGHNA and CDR2 is YSLEER.

There are many counts of this clonotype. The rearrangement uses TRBV5-5 and TRBJ2-1, with 7 bases matching TRBD2. V lost 0 bases, J lost 4 bases, and 7 bases stayed unmatched. This CDR3 has 16 amino acids. In germline, CDR1 is SGHKS, CDR2 YYEKEE (reference sequence). CDR3 DNA: TGTGCCAGCAGCTTGGGCGCGGCTAGCGGTTACAATGAGCAGTTCTTC. It translates to CASSLGAASGYNEQFF.

The chain carries TRBV6-2 or TRBV6-3 and TRBJ2-7, with D tentatively TRBD1 (5 bases). CDR3 size: 14 residues. Germline-derived CDR1 and CDR2 are MNHEY and SVGEGT. V was pared by 5 bases and J by 3 bases, with 14 bases between. The CDR3 bases are TGTGCCAGCAGTCAACACAGGAAACTCTACGAGCAGTACTTC. This translates into CASSQHRKLYEQYF.

The sample holds a few counts of this clonotype. This chain joins TRBV15 and TRBJ2-5, with TRBD1 as a possible D gene (6 bases). The germline gives CDR1 LNHNV, CDR2 YYDKDF (reference sequence). V lost 0 bases, J lost 2 bases, and 10 bases lay in between. CDR3 length: 15 residues. The CDR3 reads CATSRDTGPQETQYF. CDR3 in DNA: TGTGCCACCAGCAGAGATACAGGGCCACAAGAGACCCAGTACTTC.

V gene TRBV7-9 combines with J gene TRBJ2-1; 7 bases align to TRBD1. Germline values: CDR1 SEHNR, CDR2 FQNEAQ (reference sequence). CDR3 length: 13 residues. V dropped 6 bases and J dropped 7; count of bases not matched to a gene: 6. The CDR3, as DNA: TGTGCCAGCAGTCATGAACAGGGGAATGAGCAGTTCTTC. Protein product: CASSHEQGNEQFF.

The sample holds a few counts of this clonotype. CDR3 nucleotides: TGTGCCAGCAGCGTAGGCCCAGCAGCAAACTCCTACGAGCAGTACTTC. Its translation: CASSVGPAANSYEQYF. This rearrangement joins TRBV9 to TRBJ2-7; no reliable D call. The CDR3 totals 16 residues. Germline V gene sequence: CDR1 SGDLS, CDR2 YYNGEE. V was cut by 0 bases and J by 0 bases, with 13 bases left in between.

The J gene is TRBJ2-7, the V gene TRBV28, with D possibly being TRBD2 (6 bases). This CDR3 comprises 10 residues. The germline V and J ends were trimmed by 6 bases and 6 bases, with 6 bases remaining between them. The germline V gene has CDR1 MDHEN and CDR2 SYDVKM. The CDR3 sequence is CASREGEQYF. In DNA form, the CDR3 reads TGTGCCAGCAGGGAGGGCGAGCAGTACTTC.

This clonotype was observed a few times. The CDR3 reads CAISATSHGAQHF. The CDR3 nucleotides are TGTGCCATCAGTGCCACCAGCCATGGAGCCCAGCATTTT. The chain couples TRBV10-3 to TRBJ1-5; D unresolved. V was shortened by 4 bases and J by 11 bases, with 15 bases between the two germline ends. The CDR3 has 13 residues. Germline values: CDR1 ENHRY, CDR2 SYGVKD.

The J gene is TRBJ2-2, the V gene TRBV28; 9 bases are shared with TRBD2. This CDR3 region has 18 residues. CDR1 and CDR2 from the germline V gene are MDHEN and SYDVKM. V lost 7 bases, J lost 5 bases, and 17 bases stayed unmatched. CDR3 sequence: CASKFLPAGGLGTGELFF. The CDR3 nucleotides are TGTGCCAGCAAGTTTCTCCCTGCGGGGGGGCTTGGGACCGGGGAGCTGTTTTTT.

J is TRBJ1-2 and V is TRBV7-2; 7 nucleotides agree with TRBD1. V lost 3 bases and J lost 2; bases outside the gene matches: 9. Germline assignment: CDR1 SGHTA and CDR2 FQGNSA. The CDR3 spans 16 residues. The CDR3 region has the DNA TGTGCCAGCAGCTTGGACAGGACTTCGCTAAACTATGGCTACACCTTC. Translating gives CASSLDRTSLNYGYTF.

The chain carries TRBV19 and TRBJ2-6; 9 positions agree with TRBD1. The J segment lost 0 bases and the V segment lost 4 bases, leaving 4 bases of the junction unmatched. Germline V gene data show CDR1 as LNHDA and CDR2 as SQIVND (reference sequence). The CDR3 contains 17 residues. CDR3 in amino acids: CASSTGQGSSGANVLTF. In nucleotides, the CDR3 is TGTGCCAGTAGTACCGGACAGGGGAGCTCTGGGGCCAACGTCCTGACTTTC.

The chain couples TRBV24-1 to TRBJ2-1; D is perhaps TRBD2 (5 bases). The CDR3 is 12 residues long. V was clipped by 5 bases and J by 9 bases, with 10 bases between them. CDR1 and CDR2 (germline): KGHDR, SFDVKD. The CDR3: CATSGGFGEQFF. The CDR3 region has the DNA TGTGCCACCAGTGGCGGGTTCGGTGAGCAGTTCTTC.